Detailed here is one TCR beta chain. The data are from a study of OX40 agonist ivuxolimab in advanced cancers. Profiled with immunoSEQ multiplex PCR; TCRdb holds only in-frame clones, not every one. The repertoire has more than 60,000 clones, around four fifths of them found once; the top ten carry roughly 3.4%. Sequencing used CD4+ or CD8+ T cells sorted from blood, obtained in a trial of the OX40 agonist ivuxolimab. The sequence derives from an adult with an advanced solid tumor such as melanoma, head and neck, liver or kidney cancer.

The CDR3, as DNA: TGTGCCAGCAACCGGGGGGGCCGCAGGGCAGATACGCAGTATTTT. Protein: CASNRGGRRADTQYF. This chain links TRBV28 with TRBJ2-3; 8 bases are a match to TRBD2. V shed 7 bases, J shed 4 bases, and the junction held 10 bases outside the gene matches. CDR1 is MDHEN and CDR2 is SYDVKM in the germline V gene. There are 15 residues in the CDR3.